The clone carrying this TCR beta chain was seen a single time. Other DNA sequences from this sample encode an identical CDR3 as well. The CDR3 totals 12 residues. CDR1 is SQVTM, CDR2 ANQGSEA, per germline. V was pared by 6 bases and J by 2 bases, with 7 bases between. This sample stems from a study of shared clonotypes between healthy human individuals. Assay: immunoSEQ multiplex PCR; the TCRdb copy retains only in-frame clones and omits some. Among 2.5 million or so clones listed, around 94% were seen once. In the CD4+ fraction, cells were divided into CD45RA+ naive and CD45RA-negative memory subsets.

The sample was naive CD4+ T cells sorted from blood. Subset described: CD45RA+ positively selected. The genes are TRBV29-1 and TRBJ2-2, with D uncertain. The sequence derives from a man younger than 30 in good health. Written as DNA, the CDR3 is TGCAGCGTCACGGGCAACACCGGGGAGCTGTTTTTT. Residues: CSVTGNTGELFF.